The T cell receptor beta chain described here comes from a study of blood T cell repertoires in COVID-19. Study summary: Donors in the United States, Italy and Spain gave samples during acute or convalescent COVID-19. PBMCs, B-cell-depleted T cells, or T cells provided the cDNA or gDNA that made up the material.

Assay used: immunoSEQ multiplex PCR; TCRdb lists only in-frame clones, some missing. Of tens of thousands of clones in the sample, 86% are singletons; the top ten hold about 12%. Germline CDR1 reads SGHTA; CDR2 reads FQGNSA. This CDR3 spans 16 amino acids. The V gene end was trimmed by 5 bases and the J gene end by 0 bases; junction bases not matched to a gene: 10. The J gene is TRBJ2-7, the V gene TRBV7-2; 7 bases fit TRBD1. The sequence came from a man in his 70s with active COVID-19. The sample comprised peripheral blood. In nucleotides, the CDR3 is TGTGCCAGCAGCATACCGGGACAGCAGAGCTCCTACGAGCAGTACTTC. Translating it yields CASSIPGQQSSYEQYF.